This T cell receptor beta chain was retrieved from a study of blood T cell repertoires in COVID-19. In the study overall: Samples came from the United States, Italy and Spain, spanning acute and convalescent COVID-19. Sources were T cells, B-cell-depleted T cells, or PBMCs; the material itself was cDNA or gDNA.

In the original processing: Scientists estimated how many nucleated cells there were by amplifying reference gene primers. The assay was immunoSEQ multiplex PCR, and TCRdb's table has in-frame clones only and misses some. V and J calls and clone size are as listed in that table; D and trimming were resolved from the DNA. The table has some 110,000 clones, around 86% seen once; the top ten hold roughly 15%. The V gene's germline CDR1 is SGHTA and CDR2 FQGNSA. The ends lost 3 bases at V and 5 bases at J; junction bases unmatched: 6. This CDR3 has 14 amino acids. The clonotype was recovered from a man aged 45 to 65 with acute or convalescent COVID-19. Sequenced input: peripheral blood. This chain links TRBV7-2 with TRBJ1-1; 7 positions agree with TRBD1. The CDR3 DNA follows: TGTGCCAGCAGCTTTAAAACAGGGGTGACTGAAGCTTTCTTT. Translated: CASSFKTGVTEAFF.